The present entry profiles one TCR beta chain with its context. The source of the sample is a study of Ad26.COV2.S vaccination and SARS-CoV-2 variants. CDR3 length equals 15 residues. Germline CDR1 reads SGHRS; CDR2 reads YFSETQ. Trimming removed 0 bases from V and 2 bases from J, with 12 bases in between. Specified treatment: 15 to 20 received Ad26.COV2.S at low or high dose, single or two shots; about 5 received placebo; per-sample allocation not given. Sampling was done on day 63 after the first vaccine or placebo injection. Generated by immunoSEQ multiplex PCR, the TCRdb table keeps only in-frame clones and is missing some. The sample yields 350,000 to 500,000 clones, about 93% seen once.

The source material was peripheral blood, sampled in a trial of Ad26.COV2.S vaccine versus placebo. The chain links TRBV5-1 to TRBJ2-7; no reliable D call. The receptor was derived from a person aged 18-65 years who received the Ad26.COV2.S COVID-19 vaccine or a placebo. CDR3 residues: CASSLVAGSTYEQYF. CDR3 DNA sequence: TGCGCCAGCAGCTTGGTGGCAGGATCAACCTACGAGCAGTACTTC.